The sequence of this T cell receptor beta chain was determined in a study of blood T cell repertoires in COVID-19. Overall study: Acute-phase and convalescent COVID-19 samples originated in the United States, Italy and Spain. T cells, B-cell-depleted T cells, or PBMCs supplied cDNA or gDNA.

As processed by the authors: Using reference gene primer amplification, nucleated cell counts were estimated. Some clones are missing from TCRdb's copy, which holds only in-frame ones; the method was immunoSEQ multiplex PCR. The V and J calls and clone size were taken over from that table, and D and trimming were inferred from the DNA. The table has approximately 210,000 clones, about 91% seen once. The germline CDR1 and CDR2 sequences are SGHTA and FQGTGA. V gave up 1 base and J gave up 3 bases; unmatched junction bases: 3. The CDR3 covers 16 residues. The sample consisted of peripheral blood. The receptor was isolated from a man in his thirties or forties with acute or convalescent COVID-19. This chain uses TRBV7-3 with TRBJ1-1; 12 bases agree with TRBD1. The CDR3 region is CASSLIGTGGYTEAFF. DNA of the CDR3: TGTGCCAGCAGCTTAATTGGGACAGGGGGCTACACTGAAGCTTTCTTT.